This TCR beta chain was recorded in a study of follicular helper T cells after annual influenza vaccination. Study-wide background: For some subjects, blood spans the 2013-2014, 2014-2015 and 2015-2016 annual vaccinations. Whole-study findings and limits: Day 7 ICOS+CD38+ clones later appeared mostly in ICOS-CD38- cTfh.

Noted time point: 2015-2016 season, pre-vaccination. Donors with HIV/AIDS, active malignancy, immunomodulators or active illness were excluded. Non-naive CD4+CXCR5+PD-1+ cTfh were sorted into ICOS+CD38+ and ICOS-CD38- fractions. CDR3 size: 15 residues. CDR1 MDHEN and CDR2 SYDVKM come from the germline V gene. V shed 5 bases and J 8 bases; nucleotides not matched to a gene: 10. Generated by immunoSEQ multiplex PCR, the TCRdb table keeps only in-frame clones and is missing some. This table has more than 9,000 clones, 81% appearing once. With regard to this clone: Its antigen is unidentified.

Material: CXCR5+ CD38- circulating T follicular helper cells from blood, obtained on the day of influenza vaccination. Noted subset: circulating Tfh, non-naive CD4+CXCR5+PD-1+ (ICOS+CD38+ or ICOS-CD38-). V is TRBV28 and J is TRBJ2-1; TRBD2 matches 9 bases. The sequence was collected from an adult who received the influenza vaccine. The CDR3: CASSVTSGLKDEQFF. Written as DNA, the CDR3 is TGTGCCAGCAGTGTAACTAGCGGGTTGAAAGATGAGCAGTTCTTC.